The rows below give T cell receptor beta chains drawn from one sample of a study of OX40 agonist ivuxolimab in advanced cancers. Clones were read by immunoSEQ multiplex PCR, and TCRdb kept only the in-frame ones, dropping some. The data contain about 69,000 clones, more than 85% of them seen just once; the ten biggest clones take up under 0.35%. This specimen was CD4+ or CD8+ T cells sorted from blood, taken in a trial of the OX40 agonist ivuxolimab. The source is an adult with an advanced solid tumor such as melanoma, head and neck, liver or kidney cancer. Each CDR3 is given with its conserved first and last residue. A D gene is named only where the DNA matches it firmly. The size field is filled for only some rows; it gives once, few, many or a size class.

V	size	D	J	DNA	CDR3
TRBV6-1	-	TRBD1	TRBJ1-3	TGTGCCACCTGGGACAGGGTCTTCTCTGGAAACACCATATATTTT	CATWDRVFSGNTIYF
TRBV7-9	-	-	TRBJ2-1	TGTGCCAGCAGCTTCAGTGGGGTGAGAATAGAGCAGTTCTTC	CASSFSGVRIEQFF
TRBV7-2	-	-	TRBJ1-1	TGTGCCAGCAGCTTAGAAGCCGGGGCCACTGAAGCTTTCTTT	CASSLEAGATEAFF
TRBV28	once	TRBD2	TRBJ2-1	TGTGCCAGCAGTTTATTCCCCGGACTAGCAAGCGTGCTTGAGCAGTTCTTC	CASSLFPGLASVLEQFF
TRBV2	-	TRBD1	TRBJ1-3	TGTGCCAGCAGTGAAGAGACAGGGGCTGGAAACACCATATATTTT	CASSEETGAGNTIYF
TRBV5-1	-	-	TRBJ2-3	TGCGCCAGCAGCTTGGAGGGAGTGAGAGGAACAGATACGCAGTATTTT	CASSLEGVRGTDTQYF
TRBV29-1	once	-	TRBJ2-1	TGCAGCGTTGAAGGGCGACGCGCCTTCAATGAGCAGTTCTTC	CSVEGRRAFNEQFF
TRBV2	-	-	TRBJ1-3	TGTGCCAGCAGAGGGGACAACTCTGGAAACACCATATATTTT	CASRGDNSGNTIYF
TRBV14	-	-	TRBJ2-5	TGTGCCAGCAGCCAAGATCAAGGATTAGAGACCCAGTACTTC	CASSQDQGLETQYF
TRBV6-1	-	-	TRBJ1-5	TGTGCCAGCAGTGAAAACAGGGTTGGTCAGCCCCAGCATTTT	CASSENRVGQPQHF
TRBV5-5	-	-	TRBJ2-2	TGTGCCAGCAGCTTGGCTCGGTTCACGCACACCGGGGAGCTGTTTTTT	CASSLARFTHTGELFF
TRBV5-1	-	-	TRBJ2-1	TGCGCCAGCAGCCAATCGAGACAGGCGAGCTCCTACAATGAGCAGTTCTTC	CASSQSRQASSYNEQFF
TRBV29-1	-	TRBD1	TRBJ2-2	TGCAGCGTTGATAGGGACAGGGTAGCGAACACCGGGGAGCTGTTTTTT	CSVDRDRVANTGELFF
TRBV11-2	-	TRBD2	TRBJ2-5	TGTGCCAGCAGCTTAGGGGTAGCGGGAGAGACCCAGTACTTC	CASSLGVAGETQYF
TRBV27	once	-	TRBJ1-5	TGTGCCAGCCGTACGTGGTCCAGGGGTTCCAATCAGCCCCAGCATTTT	CASRTWSRGSNQPQHF
TRBV6-1	once	TRBD2	TRBJ2-3	TGTGCCAGCAGTGTGGTAGCGGGAGGGGGGACAGATACGCAGTATTTT	CASSVVAGGGTDTQYF
TRBV30	-	-	TRBJ1-1	TGTGCCTGGAGTGTATATGTGGGTACTGAAGCTTTCTTT	CAWSVYVGTEAFF
TRBV6-6	once	TRBD1	TRBJ2-4	TGTGCCAGCAGCCCCACAGGGGACGCCAAAAACATTCAGTACTTC	CASSPTGDAKNIQYF
TRBV27	-	-	TRBJ1-4	TGTGCCAGCAGTCCGCCCGGGCTGCAGAATGAAAAACTGTTTTTT	CASSPPGLQNEKLFF
TRBV5-1	-	TRBD1	TRBJ1-1	TGCGCCAGCAGCTTGGCAGGGGGCATTATGAACACTGAAGCTTTCTTT	CASSLAGGIMNTEAFF
TRBV5-1	-	-	TRBJ2-3	TGCGCCAGCAGCTCGAGGGGCGGGACCACAGATACGCAGTATTTT	CASSSRGGTTDTQYF
TRBV2	-	-	TRBJ2-5	TGTGCCAGCAGTGTGGGTAGGGGACAAGAGACCCAGTACTTC	CASSVGRGQETQYF
TRBV11-2	-	TRBD1	TRBJ1-5	TGTGCCAGCAGCTTAGCAGGGGGCCAGCAGCCCCAGCATTTT	CASSLAGGQQPQHF
TRBV6-4	few	-	TRBJ2-3	TGTGCCAGCAGTGACAGGCCGCCAGATACGCAGTATTTT	CASSDRPPDTQYF
TRBV19	-	-	TRBJ2-5	TGTGCCAGTAGTATTACGGGGGTTTCTGAGACCCAGTACTTC	CASSITGVSETQYF
TRBV7-3	-	-	TRBJ2-2	TGTGCCAGCAGCTTAAACACTTACACCGGGGAGCTGTTTTTT	CASSLNTYTGELFF
TRBV19	-	-	TRBJ1-5	TGTGCCAGTAGTATTCCCCCGGGTAGGCAGCCCCAGCATTTT	CASSIPPGRQPQHF
TRBV19	once	-	TRBJ1-1	TGTGCCAGTAGTATCTCGAGTAAAGCTTTCTTT	CASSISSKAFF
TRBV27	-	TRBD1	TRBJ2-3	TGTGCCAGCAGTTTAGCCGGGACAGGGAGCACAGATACGCAGTATTTT	CASSLAGTGSTDTQYF
TRBV20-1	-	-	TRBJ2-7	TGCAGTGCTAGACCGGGGGTCGAGCAGTACTTC	CSARPGVEQYF
TRBV5-6	-	-	TRBJ2-7	TGTGCCAGCAGCCGCTCGTGGGACTTCTCCTACGAGCAGTACTTC	CASSRSWDFSYEQYF
TRBV19	-	TRBD2	TRBJ2-7	TGTGCCAGTACCTCCACCCTAGCGGGAGCCAGCGAGCAGTACTTC	CASTSTLAGASEQYF
TRBV7-9	-	-	TRBJ2-7	TGTGCCAGCAGGAGGCAAGAAGGGTCCTACGAGCAGTACTTC	CASRRQEGSYEQYF
TRBV13	-	-	TRBJ2-7	TGTGCCAGCAGCTCCTACGGTCGGGGGAACCCTCGCGAGCAGTACTTC	CASSSYGRGNPREQYF
TRBV4-1	-	TRBD1	TRBJ1-1	TGCGCCAGCAGCCTGACAGGGTTGGGGAACACTGAAGCTTTCTTT	CASSLTGLGNTEAFF
TRBV27	-	-	TRBJ2-6	TGTGCCAGCAGTTTATGGTCGGCAGGGGCCAACGTCCTGACTTTC	CASSLWSAGANVLTF
TRBV19	-	TRBD1	TRBJ1-5	TGTGCCAGTAGAACCCAGGGGGCCGGCAATCAGCCCCAGCATTTT	CASRTQGAGNQPQHF
TRBV5-1	-	-	TRBJ2-3	TGCGCCAGCAGCTTGTTGGGGGGCGTGACAGATACGCAGTATTTT	CASSLLGGVTDTQYF
TRBV27	-	TRBD1	TRBJ1-2	TGTGCCAGCAGTTCATCGGGAGGGGGCGCCCGCACCTTC	CASSSSGGGARTF
TRBV29-1	-	-	TRBJ1-1	TGCAGCGTTGATGGGGCCTCAGGAACGATCCCGGCTTTCTTT	CSVDGASGTIPAFF
TRBV6-6	once	TRBD1	TRBJ1-2	TGTGCCAGCAGTCAACAGGGGGCGGAAGACTATGGCTACACCTTC	CASSQQGAEDYGYTF
TRBV10-3	-	-	TRBJ2-3	TGTGCCATCAACGGAGGGCCCCCTCATACGCAGTATTTT	CAINGGPPHTQYF
TRBV2	once	TRBD1	TRBJ2-2	TGTGCCAGCGAGCCCACAGGGGTCGGCGGGGAGCTGTTTTTT	CASEPTGVGGELFF
TRBV15	once	-	TRBJ2-3	TGTGCCACCAGCGGAGGGACTGCCACAGATACGCAGTATTTT	CATSGGTATDTQYF
TRBV5-4	-	-	TRBJ1-1	TGTGCCAGCAGCCGCAGGGATCGACAGATCCCTGAAGCTTTCTTT	CASSRRDRQIPEAFF
TRBV10-3	-	-	TRBJ1-1	TGTGCCATAAGGCTTGGAACGAACACTGAAGCTTTCTTT	CAIRLGTNTEAFF
TRBV11-2	once	-	TRBJ1-4	TGTGCCAGCAGTCGTACATCTAATGAAAAACTGTTTTTT	CASSRTSNEKLFF